These 15 T cell receptor beta chains were all obtained from the same sample, sequenced in a study of identical twins. One entry per CDR3 protein results from TCRdb running MiXCR on the 5' RACE reads. The sample lists about 720,000 distinct CDR3 sequences, 8.5% to 9.5% occurring once. This sample also belongs to another study, concerning yellow fever vaccine responses in identical twins.

Sequenced: PBMCs. The receptor set was obtained from a young woman in good health.

This chain connects TRBV5-1 to TRBJ2-1, with 8 bases matching TRBD2. CDR3 length: 16 residues. Germline V CDR1 and CDR2: SGHRS, YFSETQ. V lost 2 bases and J lost 0; bases outside the gene matches: 4. As DNA, the CDR3 is TGCGCCAGCAGCTTCACGGGGGGGAGCTCCTACAATGAGCAGTTCTTC. Translating it yields CASSFTGGSSYNEQFF.

This clonotype appeared many times. The CDR3 bases are TGCAGTGCTAGTCCTACTAGTTTGTTGGGCGGGGAGCTGTTTTTT. Its protein product is CSASPTSLLGGELFF. The V call is TRBV20-1, the J call TRBJ2-2, with D perhaps TRBD2 (5 bases). The V end was cut by 3 bases, the J end by 7 bases, with 18 bases between. Germline values: CDR1 DFQATT, CDR2 SNEGSKA (reference sequence). CDR3 length: 15 amino acids.

The chain employs TRBV10-3 and TRBJ2-1, with unresolved D. This CDR3 has 11 amino acids. V was clipped by 2 bases and J by 10 bases, with 6 bases between them. The germline V gene encodes CDR1 ENHRY and CDR2 SYGVKD. The CDR3 coding sequence is TGTGCCATCAGTGAGGAGTACGAGCAGTTCTTC. It encodes CAISEEYEQFF.

This clonotype was counted only a few times. The rearrangement joins TRBV27 to TRBJ2-1; D perhaps matches TRBD1 (5 bases). The CDR3 has 14 amino acids. In germline, CDR1 is MNHEY, CDR2 SMNVEV (reference sequence). V gave up 4 bases and J gave up 5 bases, with 12 bases separating them. The CDR3 protein is CASSSSQANNEQFF. For the CDR3, the DNA is TGTGCCAGCAGTTCGTCACAGGCAAACAATGAGCAGTTCTTC.

The chain has TRBV29-1 and TRBJ2-1; the D gene is possibly TRBD2 (6 bases). This CDR3 spans 13 amino acids. Germline CDR1 and CDR2: SQVTM and ANQGSEA. The ends were cut back, 7 bases at V and 7 bases at J, with 17 bases in the middle. The CDR3 protein is CSGLRDLANEQFF. CDR3 DNA sequence: TGCAGCGGTCTCCGGGACTTAGCTAATGAGCAGTTCTTC.

This clonotype was seen a handful of times. The V call is TRBV6-2 or TRBV6-3, the J call TRBJ2-1; D remains unclear. This CDR3 is 16 amino acids long. V was shortened by 0 bases and J by 8 bases, with 17 bases between the two germline ends. The V gene's germline CDR1 is MNHEY and CDR2 SVGEGT. CDR3 region: CASSYSMVSIVDEQFF. The CDR3 DNA reads TGTGCCAGCAGTTACTCGATGGTCTCGATTGTGGATGAGCAGTTCTTC.

The chain has TRBV29-1 and TRBJ2-5; TRBD1 might be the D (6 bases). Looked up from germline, CDR1 is SQVTM and CDR2 is ANQGSEA. The CDR3 has 13 amino acids. V was shortened by 6 bases and J by 0 bases, with 11 bases between the two germline ends. The CDR3 coding sequence is TGCAGCGTCCGCGGACAGAACCAAGAGACCCAGTACTTC. Its protein is CSVRGQNQETQYF.

Only a few counts were recorded for this clonotype. This chain uses TRBV5-1 with TRBJ1-2, with 7 nucleotides matching TRBD1. V was clipped by 1 base and J by 4 bases; unmatched bases: 10. Germline CDR1 is SGHRS and CDR2 is YFSETQ. The CDR3 has 16 amino acids. CDR3 nucleotide sequence: TGCGCCAGCAGCTTGCGGGGTGCAGGGGGAGTCTATGGCTACACCTTC. Translated, it gives CASSLRGAGGVYGYTF. Filled out from reference TRBV5-1 and TRBJ1-2, the complete variable domain reads KAGVTQTPRYLIKTRGQQVTLSCSPISGHRSVSWYQQTPGQGLQFLFEYFSETQRNKGNFPGRFSGRQFSNSRSEMNVSTLELGDSALYLCASSLRGAGGVYGYTFGSGTRLTVV.

This clonotype has only a few counts. The chain is built from TRBV5-5 and TRBJ1-1, with 10 bases identical to TRBD1. The CDR3 totals 14 residues. V trimming: 4 bases; J trimming: 7 bases; junction bases outside the gene matches: 7. Germline assignment: CDR1 SGHKS and CDR2 YYEKEE (reference sequence). This CDR3 reads CASSPGQGPNEAFF. The CDR3 bases are TGTGCCAGCAGCCCGGGACAGGGGCCCAATGAAGCTTTCTTT. Supplemented by reference TRBV5-5 and TRBJ1-1, the full variable domain reads DAGVTQSPTHLIKTRGQQVTLRCSPISGHKSVSWYQQVLGQGPQFIFQYYEKEERGRGNFPDRFSARQFPNYSSELNVNALLLGDSALYLCASSPGQGPNEAFFGQGTRLTVV.

The CDR3 is CATSRAGGDGYTF. CDR3 bases: TGTGCCACCAGCAGAGCAGGGGGCGACGGCTACACCTTC. This rearrangement joins TRBV15 to TRBJ1-2; 8 positions match TRBD1. Germline V gives CDR1 LNHNV, CDR2 YYDKDF (reference sequence). The CDR3 has 13 residues. Trimming at V came to 1 base and at J to 8 bases, leaving 3 bases not matched to a gene.

This clonotype was counted only a few times. The chain recombines TRBV12-3 or TRBV12-4 with TRBJ2-1, with D perhaps matching TRBD2 (6 bases). Trimming removed 3 bases at V and 4 bases at J, with 13 bases between. The CDR3 consists of 15 residues. CDR3 residues: CASSFGVGGYNEQFF. As DNA, the CDR3 is TGTGCCAGCAGTTTTGGGGTCGGGGGATACAATGAGCAGTTCTTC.

This clonotype was counted a few times. The chain employs TRBV6-2 or TRBV6-3 and TRBJ2-1; D tentatively fits TRBD1 or TRBD2 (6 bases each). This CDR3 spans 13 amino acids. From germline, CDR1 is MNHEY and CDR2 SVGEGT. V lost 8 bases, J lost 12 bases, and 20 bases lay in between. The DNA of the CDR3 is TGTGCCAGCTCGCCGGGTGGGGGGCGTTCGCAGTTCTTC. It codes for CASSPGGGRSQFF.

This clonotype has just a few counts. CDR3 nucleotide sequence: TGTGCCAGCAGTAGACAGGGGGACACAGATACGCAGTATTTT. It yields the protein CASSRQGDTDTQYF. This chain joins TRBV27 and TRBJ2-3, with 9 bases fitting TRBD1. CDR3 length: 14 residues. J was trimmed by 2 bases and V by 5 bases; bases with no gene match: 2. Germline V lookup: CDR1 MNHEY, CDR2 SMNVEV (reference sequence).

There are many counts of this clonotype. The V and J genes are TRBV24-1 and TRBJ2-1; 14 positions match TRBD2. The germline gives CDR1 KGHDR, CDR2 SFDVKD. V gave up 4 bases and J gave up 6 bases; unmatched junction bases: 7. The CDR3 runs to 17 residues. The CDR3 loop reads CATSERGTSGSLNEQFF. CDR3 nucleotide sequence: TGTGCCACCAGTGAACGGGGGACTAGCGGGAGTCTCAATGAGCAGTTCTTC.

This clonotype has at least ten counts. The chain uses TRBV20-1 and TRBJ2-7; D is uncertain. V lost 1 base to trimming and J lost 6 bases, with 13 bases between them. CDR1 is DFQATT and CDR2 is SNEGSKA in the germline V gene (reference sequence). There are 13 residues in the CDR3. CDR3 amino acids: CSARGPRLLEQYF. The CDR3 DNA reads TGCAGTGCTAGAGGACCCCGCCTCCTCGAGCAGTACTTC.